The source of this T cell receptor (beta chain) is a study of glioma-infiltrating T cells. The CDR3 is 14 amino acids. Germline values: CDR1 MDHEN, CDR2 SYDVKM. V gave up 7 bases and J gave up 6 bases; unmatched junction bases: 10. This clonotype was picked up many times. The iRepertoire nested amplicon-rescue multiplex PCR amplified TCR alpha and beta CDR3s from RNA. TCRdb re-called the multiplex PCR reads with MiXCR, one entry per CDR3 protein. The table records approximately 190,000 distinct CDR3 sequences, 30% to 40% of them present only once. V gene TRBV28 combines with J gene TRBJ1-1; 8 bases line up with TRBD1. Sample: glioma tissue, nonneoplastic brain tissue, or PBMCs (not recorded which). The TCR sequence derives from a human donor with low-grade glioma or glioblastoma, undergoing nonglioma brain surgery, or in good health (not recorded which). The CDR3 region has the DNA TGTGCCAGCAAGAGTGGACAGGGTCGGGCTGAAGCTTTCTTT. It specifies CASKSGQGRAEAFF.